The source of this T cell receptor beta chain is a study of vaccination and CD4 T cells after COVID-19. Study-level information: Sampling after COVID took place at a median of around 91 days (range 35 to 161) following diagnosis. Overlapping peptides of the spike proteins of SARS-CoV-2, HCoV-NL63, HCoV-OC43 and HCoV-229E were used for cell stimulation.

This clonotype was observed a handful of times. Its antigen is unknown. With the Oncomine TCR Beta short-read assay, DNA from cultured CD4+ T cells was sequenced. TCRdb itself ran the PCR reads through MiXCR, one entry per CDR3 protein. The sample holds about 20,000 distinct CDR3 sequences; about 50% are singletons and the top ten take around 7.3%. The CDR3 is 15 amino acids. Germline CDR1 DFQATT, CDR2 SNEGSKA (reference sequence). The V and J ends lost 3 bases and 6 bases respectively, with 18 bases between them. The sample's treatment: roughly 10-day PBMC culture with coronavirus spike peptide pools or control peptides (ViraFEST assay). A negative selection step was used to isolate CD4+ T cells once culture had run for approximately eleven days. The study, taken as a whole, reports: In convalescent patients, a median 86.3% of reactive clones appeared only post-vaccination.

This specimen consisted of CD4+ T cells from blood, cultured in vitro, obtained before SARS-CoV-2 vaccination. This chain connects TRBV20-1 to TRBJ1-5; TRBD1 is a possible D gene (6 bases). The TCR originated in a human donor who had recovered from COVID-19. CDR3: CSASEPRGKGQPQHF. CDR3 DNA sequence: TGCAGTGCTAGCGAACCCAGGGGAAAGGGTCAGCCCCAGCATTTT.